The 10 T cell receptor beta chains presented below share a single source sample, sequenced in a study of blood T cell repertoires in COVID-19. The table came from immunoSEQ multiplex PCR; TCRdb's copy has only in-frame clones and leaves some out. The sample holds about 190,000 clones, 84% seen once. Material: PBMCs or T cells enriched from blood (not recorded which). Every receptor here comes from a young woman who had been exposed to COVID-19.

The CDR3: CASSVDRDGHLNQPQHF. The DNA of the CDR3 is TGTGCCAGCAGCGTTGACAGGGACGGTCATCTGAATCAGCCCCAGCATTTT. The J gene is TRBJ1-5, the V gene TRBV7-8; 7 bases are a match to TRBD1. CDR1 SGHVS and CDR2 FQNEAQ come from the germline V gene. The CDR3 contains 17 residues. After removal of 5 bases from V and 4 bases from J, the junction contained 14 bases not matched to a gene.

The CDR3 coding sequence is TGTGCCAGCAGCGGGGGACAGGGATACAATGAGCAGTTCTTC. Its protein product is CASSGGQGYNEQFF. The chain uses TRBV9 and TRBJ2-1, with 9 bases lining up with TRBD1. This CDR3 has 14 amino acids. CDR1 and CDR2 from the germline V gene are SGDLS and YYNGEE. J was trimmed by 4 bases and V by 3 bases; bases with no gene match: 2.

The chain couples TRBV5-6 to TRBJ2-5; possibly TRBD2 for D (5 bases). Trimming cost V 0 bases and J 2 bases, with 8 bases left between them. The CDR3 sequence is 14 residues long. Germline values: CDR1 SGHDT, CDR2 YYEEEE. The CDR3 loop reads CASSLVGGQETQYF. As DNA, the CDR3 is TGTGCCAGCAGCTTGGTCGGCGGGCAAGAGACCCAGTACTTC.

V and J are TRBV4-1 and TRBJ1-2; a weak D match, TRBD1 (6 bases). The V gene's germline CDR1 is MGHRA and CDR2 YSYEKL. Trimming removed 2 bases at V and 8 bases at J, with 12 bases between. The CDR3 loop spans 13 amino acids. The CDR3 nucleotides read TGCGCCAGCAGCCAAACAGGGTTGGGGGGCTACACCTTC. It translates to CASSQTGLGGYTF.

The chain couples TRBV10-3 to TRBJ1-6; D perhaps matches TRBD1 (5 bases). V lost 2 bases and J lost 5, with 7 bases in between. This CDR3 comprises 14 residues. The germline V gene encodes CDR1 ENHRY and CDR2 SYGVKD. As DNA, the CDR3 is TGTGCCATCAGTGAGGGACAAAATAATTCACCCCTCCACTTT. Translating it yields CAISEGQNNSPLHF.

The chain recombines TRBV6-5 with TRBJ2-2; 9 bases align to TRBD2. Unmatched junction bases numbered 1, after V lost 2 bases and J lost 6 bases. Germline V CDR1 and CDR2: MNHEY, SVGAGI. The CDR3 spans 14 residues. The DNA of the CDR3 is TGTGCCAGCAGTTACGGGACTAGCTCCGGGGAGCTGTTTTTT. Translation: CASSYGTSSGELFF.

Remarks on this clone: The sample carries other DNA sequences with the same CDR3. The CDR3 is CASSEQRNTEAFF. CDR3 nucleotides: TGTGCCAGTAGCGAACAGAGGAACACTGAAGCTTTCTTT. V usage is TRBV19 and J usage is TRBJ1-1; D is ambiguous. The CDR3 length is 13 residues. The germline gives CDR1 LNHDA, CDR2 SQIVND (reference sequence). Trimming took off 6 bases at V and 1 base at J, with 9 bases between the two ends. Looking up the rest from reference TRBV19 and TRBJ1-1 gives the full variable domain: DGGITQSPKYLFRKEGQNVTLSCEQNLNHDAMYWYRQDPGQGLRLIYYSQIVNDFQKGDIAEGYSVSREKKESFPLTVTSAQKNPTAFYLCASSEQRNTEAFFGQGTRLTVV.

CDR3 DNA: TGTGCCAGCAGTTATTCCGGACTAGGCGTTTACGAGCAGTACTTC. It encodes CASSYSGLGVYEQYF. The genes are TRBV6-5 and TRBJ2-7, with 7 bases lining up with TRBD2. Trimming cost V 3 bases and J 4 bases; bases outside gene matches: 9. This CDR3 contains 15 residues. Germline values: CDR1 MNHEY, CDR2 SVGAGI.

The sample holds one count of this clone. The chain combines TRBV7-6 with TRBJ2-7, with D possibly TRBD1 on 6 matching bases. V lost 0 bases to trimming and J lost 4 bases, with 10 bases between them. Germline lookup yields CDR1 SGHVS and CDR2 FNYEAQ. The CDR3 length is 14 residues. The CDR3 protein is CASSLADSLYEQYF. For the CDR3, the DNA is TGTGCCAGCAGCTTAGCGGACAGCCTATACGAGCAGTACTTC.

The chain has TRBV10-3 and TRBJ1-2, with 7 bases that match TRBD1. Trimming removed 5 bases from V and 6 bases from J; junction bases left unmatched: 6. The CDR3 spans 13 residues. CDR1 and CDR2 from the germline V gene are ENHRY and SYGVKD. The CDR3 region is CAISNRTGDGYTF. The CDR3 nucleotides are TGTGCCATCAGTAATCGAACAGGGGATGGCTACACCTTC.